The clone carrying this T cell receptor beta chain was seen many times. Its specificity is not known. Losses at the gene ends were 4 bases for V and 0 bases for J; bases not matched to a gene: 4. This CDR3 is built from 17 residues. Germline CDR1 reads SGHVS; CDR2 reads FQNEAQ. The data are from a study of prognosis after radiotherapy for stage I lung cancer. At the level of the study: SBRT radiotherapy used 3 to 5 fractions and a biologically effective dose of at least 100 Gy. Study results and caveats: Clone counts measured for unique TCRs fell after stereotactic body radiation therapy, median roughly 9,900 versus 7,200. It was not determined whether the expanded TCR clones were tumor-specific.

Genomic DNA was subjected to two-round multiplex PCR for amplification of TCR beta CDR3. Amplification during the initial PCR round employed primers specific to each TRBV and TRBJ gene. One entry per CDR3 protein, called by TCRdb with MiXCR from the multiplex PCR reads. This sample carries around 25,000 distinct CDR3 sequences, around 36% of them seen once, and the ten largest clones take 60% to 65%. The genes are TRBV7-8 and TRBJ2-1; 12 bases align to TRBD2. This receptor was obtained from a donor at least 50 years old with non-small cell lung cancer. The source material was PBMCs, sampled before or after stereotactic body radiation therapy (not recorded which). CDR3 DNA: TGTGCCAGCAGCTCGGTGACTAGCGGGGGCTCCTACAATGAGCAGTTCTTC. Its translation: CASSSVTSGGSYNEQFF.